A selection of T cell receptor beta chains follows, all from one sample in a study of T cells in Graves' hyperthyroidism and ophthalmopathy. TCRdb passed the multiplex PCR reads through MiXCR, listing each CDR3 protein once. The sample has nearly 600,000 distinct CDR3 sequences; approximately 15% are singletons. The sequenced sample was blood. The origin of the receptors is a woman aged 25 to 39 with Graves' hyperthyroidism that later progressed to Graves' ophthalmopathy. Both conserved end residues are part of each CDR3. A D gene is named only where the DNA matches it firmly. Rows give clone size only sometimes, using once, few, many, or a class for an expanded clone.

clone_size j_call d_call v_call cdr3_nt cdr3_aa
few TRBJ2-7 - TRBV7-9 TGTGCCAGCAGCCCCTGGGATAGCGGCACCTACGAGCAGTACTTC CASSPWDSGTYEQYF
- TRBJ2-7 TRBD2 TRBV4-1 TGCGCCAGCAGCCAGCTAGCGGGAGGTGGCGAGCAGTACTTC CASSQLAGGGEQYF
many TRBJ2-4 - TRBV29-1 TGCAGCGTTGTGAGGCGGGACACGGGGGCCAAAAACATTCAGTACTTC CSVVRRDTGAKNIQYF
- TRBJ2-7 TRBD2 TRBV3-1 TGTGCCAGCAGCCAAGACTCTAGCGGGACAAACGAGCAGTACTTC CASSQDSSGTNEQYF
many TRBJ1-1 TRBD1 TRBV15 TGTGCCACCAGCAGCGACAGGGGGCCCGGCACTGAAGCTTTCTTT CATSSDRGPGTEAFF
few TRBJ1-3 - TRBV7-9 TGTGCCAGCAGCTTAGCGCCCGGGTCGGACGGAAACACCATATATTTT CASSLAPGSDGNTIYF
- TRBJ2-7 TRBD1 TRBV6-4 TGTGCCAGCAGACCCAACCGGGACAGGGGGTCTGAGCAGTACTTC CASRPNRDRGSEQYF
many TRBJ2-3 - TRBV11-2 TGTGCCAGCAGCTCTTTTTTGCGGAGAAACACAGATACGCAGTATTTT CASSSFLRRNTDTQYF
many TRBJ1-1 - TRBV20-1 TGCAGTGCACCAACAGGGAGGGGTACTGAAGCTTTCTTT CSAPTGRGTEAFF
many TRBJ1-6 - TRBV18 TGTGCCAGCTCACCAGCGGACACCCGGGATTCACCCCTCCACTTT CASSPADTRDSPLHF
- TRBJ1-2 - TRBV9 TGTGCCAGCAGCGTCACTGGGAATAACTATGGCTACACCTTC CASSVTGNNYGYTF
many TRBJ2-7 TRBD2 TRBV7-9 TGTGCCAGCCAGCGGGGAGCGGACGAGCAGTACTTC CASQRGADEQYF
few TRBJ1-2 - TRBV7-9 TGTGCCAGCAGCTCCCCCCAGGGATCGAACTATGGCTACACCTTC CASSSPQGSNYGYTF
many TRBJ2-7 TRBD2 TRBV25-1 TGTGCCAGCCATGGGACTAGCGGGAGCGAGCAGTACTTC CASHGTSGSEQYF
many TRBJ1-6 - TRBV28 TGTGCCAGCAGTTTACAGGGCGAAGAATCACCCCTCCACTTT CASSLQGEESPLHF
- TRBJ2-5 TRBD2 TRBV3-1 TGTGCCAGCAGCCAAGAACGACTAGCGGCGGAGACCCAGTACTTC CASSQERLAAETQYF
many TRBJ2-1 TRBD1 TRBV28 TGTGCCAGCCGTCCCGGGACAGGGGCGTCCTACAATGAGCAGTTCTTC CASRPGTGASYNEQFF
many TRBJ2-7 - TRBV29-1 TGCAGCGCTCGCCGGGACCGGGGCCCTTACGAGCAGTACTTC CSARRDRGPYEQYF
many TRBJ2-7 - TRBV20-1 TGCAGTGCTAGTCGCCGGGACTGGACCTACGAGCAGTACTTC CSASRRDWTYEQYF
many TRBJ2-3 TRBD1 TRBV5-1 TGCGCCAGCAGGTCCGACAGGGTGGCAGATACGCAGTATTTT CASRSDRVADTQYF
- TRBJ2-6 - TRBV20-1 TGCAGTGTTAGGGGCAGGGGCAGGTATGGGGCCAACGTCCTGACTTTC CSVRGRGRYGANVLTF
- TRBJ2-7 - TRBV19 TGTGCCAGTAGTTCTAGCCTCGAGCAGTACTTC CASSSSLEQYF
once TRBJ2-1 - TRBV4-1 TGCGCCAGCAGCCAAAAACAAGGGACGAAGTACAATGAGCAGTTCTTC CASSQKQGTKYNEQFF
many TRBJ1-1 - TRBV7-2 TGTGCCAGCAGCTTAGGGACTTCAGGGAGGGCTGAAGCTTTCTTT CASSLGTSGRAEAFF
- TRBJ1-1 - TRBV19 TGTGCCAGTAGCATCATGACCACTGAAGCTTTCTTT CASSIMTTEAFF
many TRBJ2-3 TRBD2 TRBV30 TGTGCCTGGAGATTAGGAGCGGGAGTAACAGATACGCAGTATTTT CAWRLGAGVTDTQYF